A selection of T cell receptor beta chains follows, all from one sample in a study of shared T cell receptors in the human thymus. The protocol was immunoSEQ multiplex PCR, while the TCRdb copy is restricted to in-frame clones and leaves out a portion. The sample consists of 650,000 to 950,000 clones, 70% to 90% of them appearing once. This same sample was also taken into another study, of human thymus T cells.

Sequences were obtained from thymocytes. The receptors shown here come from a girl under two years old with a congenital heart defect. Both conserved end residues are part of each CDR3. The order of the fields is V gene, clone size, CDR3 protein. Size values are once, few and many counts, or a class for expanded clones, and some rows have none.

>TRBV10-3|.
CAISVGQGSNTEAFF
>TRBV5-8|once
CASSPGGGTFGYGYTF
>TRBV4-1|.
CASSQERIGEDRPISYTF
>TRBV5-1|.
CASSFFGDGYTF
>TRBV5-5|.
CASRNHRTSSVVRGTDTQYF
>TRBV19|.
CASSISGGDQETQYF
>TRBV6-5|.
CASSRTRGAFF
>TRBV27|.
CASSLRLAGAYGDTQYF
>TRBV7-9|.
CASSLRELEQYF
>TRBV2|.
CASSEVGDRGLKQPQHF
>TRBV4-3|.
CASSQVTDNSPLHF
>TRBV11-2|.
CASSLDGGDKDEQFF
>TRBV7-2|.
CASSLGVGDNYGYTF
>TRBV6-1|.
CASSERAGPGGGGFF
>TRBV27|.
CASSLFGTGGDDTNYGYTF
>TRBV5-6|.
CASSFNEDGTTNEKLFF
>TRBV7-6|.
CASSLTRPTENTGELFF
>TRBV7-9|few
CASSQGGSQGPWGGTEAFF
>TRBV9|.
CASSVVGGGTGNNSPLHF
>TRBV5-8|.
CASSRTGKSYEQYF
>TRBV5-1|.
CASSRPGGYTF
>TRBV25-1|.
CASSVEIRDTSYGYTF
>TRBV28|once
CASSPLRDGKRGPLHF
>TRBV9|.
CASSPRVGSTGASNEQYF
>TRBV28|.
CASSLPSRELFF
>TRBV7-4|few
CASSLGGGGGYTF
>TRBV4-3|.
CASSQESGSGGAPKETQYF
>TRBV5-6|.
CASSLGQIQETQYF